This T cell receptor (beta chain) was documented in a study of post-analysis software for immune sequencing data. Study-wide findings and caveats: Controls showed lower frequencies than patients for five TRBV segments, and TRBV5-6, TRBV5-1 and TRBV20-1 were among these.

Germline V gene lookup returns CDR1 SQVTM and CDR2 ANQGSEA. The CDR3 runs to 12 residues. A note on this clonotype: Its target is unknown. The junction does not match germline at one end; this may be a read error.

The TCR beta cDNA libraries contained unique molecular identifiers. TCRdb ran MiXCR on the PCR reads and lists one entry per CDR3 protein. Seen here are around 190,000 distinct CDR3 sequences, over 25% observed once, and the top ten hold less than 4%. The chain carries TRBV29-1 and TRBJ1-2, with 7 bases matching TRBD1. Sequencing was carried out using blood. The origin of this receptor is a girl aged 2-17 years with multiple sclerosis. The CDR3 region has the DNA TGCGGCGTTGCAAACAGGGGTAGCTTCTCCACCTTC. This sequence encodes CGVANRGSFSTF. The full variable domain, its missing parts supplied by reference TRBV29-1 and TRBJ1-2, is SAVISQKPSRDICQRGTSLTIQCQVDSQVTMMFWYRQQPGQSLTLIATANQGSEATYESGFVIDKFPISRPNLTFSTLTVSNMSPEDSSIYLCGVANRGSFSTFGSGTRLTVV.